Here is one T cell receptor (beta chain) with its context. Antigen: not known. This entry comes from a study of shared clonotypes between healthy human individuals. Study results and limitations: Several donors held around 5% of naive CD4 clonotypes in common. Rarefaction demonstrated incomplete sorted-subset sequencing despite large depth. Estimated richness was generally greater in naive than memory subsets.

The ends were cut back, 7 bases at V and 4 bases at J, with 14 bases in the middle. CDR1 is SEHNR and CDR2 is FQNEAQ in the germline V gene (reference sequence). The CDR3 is 13 residues long. Genomic DNA from each subset was divided evenly over several immunoSEQ plates. The protocol was immunoSEQ multiplex PCR, while the TCRdb copy is restricted to in-frame clones and leaves out a portion. The sample consists of over a million clones, 98% of them appearing once. This clonotype was obtained from a man aged 25-45 years in good health. The chain has TRBV7-9 and TRBJ2-7; unclear D gene. The specimen sequenced was naive CD4+ T cells sorted from blood. The subset here: CD45RA+ positively selected. The DNA for the CDR3 is TGTGCCAGCACCACAAACAGAGGATACGAGCAGTACTTC. Translating gives CASTTNRGYEQYF. Full variable domain (remainder filled in from reference TRBV7-9 and TRBJ2-7): DTGVSQNPRHKITKRGQNVTFRCDPISEHNRLYWYRQTLGQGPEFLTYFQNEAQLEKSRLLSDRFSAERPKGSFSTLEIQRTEQGDSAMYLCASTTNRGYEQYFGPGTRLTVT.